This T cell receptor beta chain was obtained from a study of T cell responses to AZD1222 COVID-19 vaccine. On this clone itself: The antigen is undetermined.

Study-wide findings and caveats: Along spike, vaccine-associated CD4 TCRs were found throughout, with dominance at 160-218 and 743-854. Clonal diversity may have been underestimated in mostly white British donors. Reports indicate that nearly half of spike-specific TCRs are directed at unmutated variant regions.

Germline lookup yields CDR1 MNHEY and CDR2 SVGAGI. This CDR3 spans 13 amino acids. Trimming cost V 6 bases and J 8 bases, with 14 bases left between them. Using immunoSEQ multiplex PCR, the repertoire was profiled, and TCRdb retains in-frame clones only, with some absent. Here the sample spans 250,000 to 300,000 clones, 90% to 95% being singletons. This sequence was found in an adult who received the AZD1222 COVID-19 vaccine. The sequencing here drew on peripheral blood, taken 28 days after the second AZD1222 dose. V is TRBV6-5 and J is TRBJ1-5; D possibly corresponds to TRBD1 (5 bases). CDR3 nucleotide sequence: TGTGCCAGCAGCAGCGACAGTCTGAAGCCCCAGCATTTT. It codes for CASSSDSLKPQHF.